The clone carrying this T cell receptor (beta chain) was seen ten or more times. What it binds is unknown. The record originates from a study of T cell repertoires in cytomegalovirus infection. The wider study: Shared public TCR beta signatures pointed to both CMV infection and a matching HLA type.

TCRdb re-called the reads through MiXCR, storing one row per CDR3 protein. The data show 250,000 or so distinct CDR3 sequences, with approximately 15% seen just once and approximately 51% held by the top ten. Findings of the study overall: Ex vivo, HLA-C-restricted CMV-specific TCR beta clonotypes prevailed over the rest of the response. Cumulative public TCR beta family frequency identified carriers of CMV plus the relevant HLA.

The sequenced sample was CD8+ T cells from PBMCs. This clonotype was obtained from a human donor in good health (CMV status not recorded). Some clones in this sample may be carry-over from other donors' samples.

The DNA for the CDR3 is TGCAGTGCTAGAGATTGGGACAGCCTAGGCCTTGGCGCTAACTATGGCTACACCTTC. Amino acids: CSARDWDSLGLGANYGYTF. The chain combines TRBV20-1 with TRBJ1-2; 7 nucleotides match TRBD1. Unmatched junction bases numbered 16, after V lost 0 bases and J lost 0 bases. This CDR3 has 19 amino acids. Germline CDR1 reads DFQATT; CDR2 reads SNEGSKA (reference sequence).